This is a list of T cell receptor beta chains from one sample in a study of T cell responses to AZD1222 COVID-19 vaccine. TCRdb keeps only in-frame clones here, not all; method: immunoSEQ multiplex PCR. The sample holds around 94,000 clones, about 88% seen once. The specimen was peripheral blood, collected on day 0 of AZD1222 vaccination. These receptors all come from an adult in good health. The CDR3 runs from the conserved cysteine through the conserved F or W. Each record gives: J gene, V gene, clone size, D gene, CDR3 DNA, CDR3 protein. D genes are given only for firm matches. Not all rows give a size; the values are once, few, many and, for expanded clones, a class.

J gene: TRBJ1-5; V gene: TRBV6-6; clone size: NA; D gene: NA; CDR3 DNA: TGTGCCAGCAGTTACTCGGGTCAGGGTAGGGATCAGCCCCAGCATTTT; CDR3 protein: CASSYSGQGRDQPQHF
J gene: TRBJ1-3; V gene: TRBV29-1; clone size: once; D gene: NA; CDR3 DNA: TGCAGCGCCGTGTCTGGAAACACCATATATTTT; CDR3 protein: CSAVSGNTIYF
J gene: TRBJ1-5; V gene: TRBV7-9; clone size: NA; D gene: TRBD1; CDR3 DNA: TGTGCCAGCAGCCAGGACAGGGAGGGCAGCAATCAGCCCCAGCATTTT; CDR3 protein: CASSQDREGSNQPQHF
J gene: TRBJ2-7; V gene: TRBV28; clone size: NA; D gene: NA; CDR3 DNA: TGTGCCAGCAGTAGGGGACTCCCCTCCTACGAGCAGTACTTC; CDR3 protein: CASSRGLPSYEQYF
J gene: TRBJ2-1; V gene: TRBV11-2; clone size: NA; D gene: NA; CDR3 DNA: TGTGCCAGCAGCACCTTGACAGCGGTAACCAGTAATGAGCAGTTCTTC; CDR3 protein: CASSTLTAVTSNEQFF
J gene: TRBJ2-5; V gene: TRBV7-2; clone size: few; D gene: TRBD2; CDR3 DNA: TGTGCCAGCAGCTTAGCCCTAGCGGGAACTCCCCAAGAGACCCAGTACTTC; CDR3 protein: CASSLALAGTPQETQYF
J gene: TRBJ1-4; V gene: TRBV5-1; clone size: NA; D gene: NA; CDR3 DNA: TGCGCCAGCAGCTTGGTTCAGGGCCGTGAAAAACTGTTTTTT; CDR3 protein: CASSLVQGREKLFF
J gene: TRBJ2-3; V gene: TRBV12-3/TRBV12-4; clone size: NA; D gene: NA; CDR3 DNA: TGTGCCAGCAGTTTCCGTGATACGCAGTATTTT; CDR3 protein: CASSFRDTQYF
J gene: TRBJ2-5; V gene: TRBV5-6; clone size: NA; D gene: NA; CDR3 DNA: TGTGCCAGCAGCATACGGGACACAGAGACCCAGTACTTC; CDR3 protein: CASSIRDTETQYF
J gene: TRBJ2-7; V gene: TRBV5-1; clone size: NA; D gene: TRBD1; CDR3 DNA: TGCGCCAGCAGCTTGGAAGGGGCAGGGGGCGGCTACGAGCAGTACTTC; CDR3 protein: CASSLEGAGGGYEQYF
J gene: TRBJ2-7; V gene: TRBV5-1; clone size: NA; D gene: NA; CDR3 DNA: TGCGCCAGCAGCTTAGGAGGGACCTACGAGCAGTACTTC; CDR3 protein: CASSLGGTYEQYF
J gene: TRBJ2-1; V gene: TRBV6-4; clone size: once; D gene: NA; CDR3 DNA: TGTGCCAGCAGTACGGGACTCCGACACAATGAGCAGTTCTTC; CDR3 protein: CASSTGLRHNEQFF
J gene: TRBJ2-7; V gene: TRBV5-6; clone size: once; D gene: TRBD1; CDR3 DNA: TGTGCCAGCAGCCGCCGGGACAGGGCTGTCGAGCAGTACTTC; CDR3 protein: CASSRRDRAVEQYF
J gene: TRBJ1-1; V gene: TRBV7-9; clone size: NA; D gene: NA; CDR3 DNA: TGTGCCAGCAGCTTGCGTGGGGACACTGAAGCTTTCTTT; CDR3 protein: CASSLRGDTEAFF
J gene: TRBJ2-5; V gene: TRBV6-5; clone size: NA; D gene: TRBD1; CDR3 DNA: TGTGCCAGCAGCCGCCGGACAGGGGGCCAAGAGACCCAGTACTTC; CDR3 protein: CASSRRTGGQETQYF
J gene: TRBJ2-2; V gene: TRBV7-2; clone size: NA; D gene: TRBD2; CDR3 DNA: TGTGCCAGCAGCTTTAGCGGGTTGGTCACCGGGGAGCTGTTTTTT; CDR3 protein: CASSFSGLVTGELFF
J gene: TRBJ1-1; V gene: TRBV7-2; clone size: NA; D gene: TRBD1; CDR3 DNA: TGTGCCAGCATCCCCGGGACAGGCGGGGGAGGGACTGAAGCTTTCTTT; CDR3 protein: CASIPGTGGGGTEAFF
J gene: TRBJ1-5; V gene: TRBV5-4; clone size: NA; D gene: NA; CDR3 DNA: TGTGCCAGCAGTCCCGTGACCGGAGCCGGTGATCAGCCCCAGCATTTT; CDR3 protein: CASSPVTGAGDQPQHF
J gene: TRBJ2-1; V gene: TRBV6-5; clone size: NA; D gene: TRBD2; CDR3 DNA: TGTGCCAGCAGTTACTCGACTAGCGGGGCCAATGAGCAGTTCTTC; CDR3 protein: CASSYSTSGANEQFF
J gene: TRBJ2-3; V gene: TRBV6-2/TRBV6-3; clone size: NA; D gene: NA; CDR3 DNA: TGTGCCAGCAGTGCTACAGATACGCAGTATTTT; CDR3 protein: CASSATDTQYF
J gene: TRBJ1-6; V gene: TRBV7-2; clone size: NA; D gene: NA; CDR3 DNA: TGTGCCAGCACTAAAACGGGGGGGCCCTCCTATAATTCACCCCTCCACTTT; CDR3 protein: CASTKTGGPSYNSPLHF
J gene: TRBJ2-3; V gene: TRBV19; clone size: NA; D gene: NA; CDR3 DNA: TGTGCCAGTAGACGAGTAAGCACAGATACGCAGTATTTT; CDR3 protein: CASRRVSTDTQYF
J gene: TRBJ1-4; V gene: TRBV19; clone size: NA; D gene: NA; CDR3 DNA: TGTGCCAGTAGTATCCGACGGTTGGGGGAAAAACTGTTTTTT; CDR3 protein: CASSIRRLGEKLFF
J gene: TRBJ2-7; V gene: TRBV18; clone size: NA; D gene: NA; CDR3 DNA: TGTGCCAGCTCATATGCAGGGGCCTCCTACGAGCAGTACTTC; CDR3 protein: CASSYAGASYEQYF
J gene: TRBJ2-3; V gene: TRBV30; clone size: NA; D gene: TRBD2; CDR3 DNA: TGTGCCTCCACCAGAGTGGGCGGGAGTAGCGATACGCAGTATTTT; CDR3 protein: CASTRVGGSSDTQYF
J gene: TRBJ2-2; V gene: TRBV5-1; clone size: NA; D gene: NA; CDR3 DNA: TGCGCCAGCAGCTCGGGACCTACGAACACCGGGGAGCTGTTTTTT; CDR3 protein: CASSSGPTNTGELFF
J gene: TRBJ1-3; V gene: TRBV6-5; clone size: NA; D gene: NA; CDR3 DNA: TGTGCCAGCAGTTACTCTAGGCCGTCGGCTGGAAACACCATATATTTT; CDR3 protein: CASSYSRPSAGNTIYF
J gene: TRBJ2-6; V gene: TRBV9; clone size: NA; D gene: NA; CDR3 DNA: TGTGCCAGCAGCACCGTGGGGTCTGGGGCCAACGTCCTGACTTTC; CDR3 protein: CASSTVGSGANVLTF
J gene: TRBJ1-1; V gene: TRBV5-1; clone size: NA; D gene: NA; CDR3 DNA: TGCGCCAGCAGCGTAGGGACTTTGCGCCCTGGAGCTTTCTTT; CDR3 protein: CASSVGTLRPGAFF
J gene: TRBJ1-1; V gene: TRBV4-1; clone size: NA; D gene: NA; CDR3 DNA: TGCGCCAGCAGCCAAGGGGTCGGAGCGGGTGAAGCTTTCTTT; CDR3 protein: CASSQGVGAGEAFF
J gene: TRBJ2-7; V gene: TRBV7-9; clone size: NA; D gene: TRBD1; CDR3 DNA: TGTGCCAGCAGCAAACCGGGACAGGGGATCCACGAGCAGTACTTC; CDR3 protein: CASSKPGQGIHEQYF
J gene: TRBJ1-5; V gene: TRBV12-3/TRBV12-4; clone size: once; D gene: TRBD1; CDR3 DNA: TGTGCCAGCATGACAGGGTATCAGCCCCAGCATTTT; CDR3 protein: CASMTGYQPQHF
J gene: TRBJ1-2; V gene: TRBV5-4; clone size: NA; D gene: NA; CDR3 DNA: TGTGCCAGCAGCTTGGGGTCCTCATCGAATGGCTACACCTTC; CDR3 protein: CASSLGSSSNGYTF
J gene: TRBJ2-5; V gene: TRBV3-1/TRBV3-2; clone size: NA; D gene: NA; CDR3 DNA: TGTGCCAGCAGCCAATCAACCGGGACCGAAGTAGTCGAGACCCAGTACTTC; CDR3 protein: CASSQSTGTEVVETQYF
J gene: TRBJ2-1; V gene: TRBV28; clone size: NA; D gene: NA; CDR3 DNA: TGTTACGCGGGGCCCAAGATCTCCTACAATGAGCAGTTCTTC; CDR3 protein: CYAGPKISYNEQFF
J gene: TRBJ1-6; V gene: TRBV7-3; clone size: once; D gene: NA; CDR3 DNA: TGTGCCAGCAGCTCTAGCTTAGGAAGTTCACCCCTCCACTTT; CDR3 protein: CASSSSLGSSPLHF
J gene: TRBJ1-5; V gene: TRBV28; clone size: once; D gene: NA; CDR3 DNA: TGTGCCAGCAGCCCGAACAGCATCACTCAGCCCCAGCATTTT; CDR3 protein: CASSPNSITQPQHF
J gene: TRBJ1-6; V gene: TRBV18; clone size: NA; D gene: NA; CDR3 DNA: TGTGCCAGCTCACCTACAGCTGAACTTAATTCACCCCTCCACTTT; CDR3 protein: CASSPTAELNSPLHF
J gene: TRBJ1-6; V gene: TRBV5-1; clone size: NA; D gene: TRBD1; CDR3 DNA: TGCGCCAGCAGCTCCGGGACAGGGAATTCACCCCTCCACTTT; CDR3 protein: CASSSGTGNSPLHF
J gene: TRBJ2-7; V gene: TRBV7-2; clone size: NA; D gene: NA; CDR3 DNA: TGTGCCAGCAGCTTAGGACAAATGTACGAGCAGTACTTC; CDR3 protein: CASSLGQMYEQYF
J gene: TRBJ2-7; V gene: TRBV29-1; clone size: NA; D gene: TRBD2; CDR3 DNA: TGCAGCTTCCGACTAGCGGGAATCTACGAGCAGTACTTC; CDR3 protein: CSFRLAGIYEQYF
J gene: TRBJ1-2; V gene: TRBV9; clone size: NA; D gene: NA; CDR3 DNA: TGTGCCAGCAGCGCGGGTGGGGGGCTGGTCTATGGCTACACCTTC; CDR3 protein: CASSAGGGLVYGYTF
J gene: TRBJ1-2; V gene: TRBV19; clone size: NA; D gene: NA; CDR3 DNA: TGTGCCAGTAGTATATCCAGGTCTAACTATGGCTACACCTTC; CDR3 protein: CASSISRSNYGYTF
J gene: TRBJ2-6; V gene: TRBV7-2; clone size: NA; D gene: TRBD2; CDR3 DNA: TGTGCCAGCAGCTTAGCGGTCCCGGGACTAGGTTCTGGGGCCAACGTCCTGACTTTC; CDR3 protein: CASSLAVPGLGSGANVLTF